The TCR beta chain described here comes from a study of shared clonotypes between healthy human individuals. There were no recent acute infections or vaccinations among the donors, who were healthy HIV-negative adults. It was into CD45RA+ naive and CD45RA-negative memory subsets that the CD4+ cells were split. The CDR3 extends over 14 amino acids. Germline lookup yields CDR1 SGHTA and CDR2 FQGTGA. V lost 0 bases and J lost 1, with 6 bases in between. Comment on this clone: Its matching antigen is unknown.

Study-wide findings and caveats: Across several donors, naive CD4 shared 5% to 5.5%, naive CD8 around 3.5%, memory CD4 roughly 2.2%, memory CD8 roughly 0.37%. Depth of sequencing was expected to influence donor clonotype sharing.

Data came from immunoSEQ multiplex PCR; TCRdb stores just in-frame clones and leaves some out. Of over 1.4 million clones detected, about 96% appear once; the ten largest clones hold 0.95% to 1.5%. Sequencing was carried out using naive CD4+ T cells sorted from blood. Subset reported: CD45RA+ positively selected. This chain connects TRBV7-3 to TRBJ1-1, with D hard to call. This TCR derives from a man between 25 and 39 years old in good health. CDR3 in amino acids: CASSLTAENTEAFF. The CDR3 DNA follows: TGTGCCAGCAGCTTAACGGCGGAGAACACTGAAGCTTTCTTT. Full variable domain (missing parts from reference TRBV7-3 and TRBJ1-1): GAGVSQTPSNKVTEKGKYVELRCDPISGHTALYWYRQSLGQGPEFLIYFQGTGAADDSGLPNDRFFAVRPEGSVSTLKIQRTERGDSAVYLCASSLTAENTEAFFGQGTRLTVV.